This TCR beta chain was captured in a study of T cells in Graves' hyperthyroidism and ophthalmopathy. RNA transcripts gave rise to amplified TCR beta CDR3 regions. An initial round of RT-PCR targeting the TCR CDR3 relied on the HTBI primer set. One entry per CDR3 protein, called by TCRdb with MiXCR from the multiplex PCR reads. The table records over 700,000 distinct CDR3 sequences, about 35% of them present only once. Of note for this clonotype: Its matching antigen is unknown. A read error is possible here, since a much larger clone lies one base away.

In making diagnoses, clinical symptoms, serum thyroxine and TRAb, thyroid ultrasound and orbital computed tomography were all used. PBMCs were obtained from about 10 ml fresh peripheral blood. The CDR3 has 14 amino acids. The V and J ends lost 9 bases and 7 bases, in that order; junction bases with no gene match: 12. The germline gives CDR1 KGHDR, CDR2 SFDVKD. General study results and limits: Ophthalmopathy prediction by the model preceded onset by a median about 6.8 months. Blood also contained most expanded thyroid clonotypes above 0.001.

The rearrangement joins TRBV24-1 to TRBJ1-1; 8 bases line up with TRBD1. The receptor's source is a woman aged 40-49 years with Graves' hyperthyroidism. The material sequenced was blood. The CDR3 here is CATDQGAGSIEAFF. The CDR3 DNA reads TGTGCCACCGATCAGGGGGCCGGGAGCATTGAAGCTTTCTTT.